This T cell receptor (beta chain) is drawn from a study of response to subunit inactivated influenza vaccine. In TCRdb, the RT-PCR reads were re-called with MiXCR into one record per CDR3 protein. The sample includes 550,000 to 800,000 distinct CDR3 sequences, around 13% of them seen just once. This CDR3 has 18 residues. Germline values: CDR1 LGHDT, CDR2 YNNKEL (reference sequence). J gave up 4 bases and V 0 bases, and 12 bases lay outside the gene matches. Notes on the study in general: It was the authors' suggestion that each seasonal influenza vaccination recruits few new T cells.

Note on this clonotype: Its specificity is not known.

This sample comprised PBMCs from blood, obtained 14 to 15 days before vaccination. The sequence came from a man in his fifties who received an inactivated influenza vaccine. The chain links TRBV3-1 to TRBJ2-1; TRBD1 agrees at 7 bases. The CDR3 DNA reads TGTGCCAGCAGCCAAGATCCCCTCGGCAGGGGGACGTACAATGAGCAGTTCTTC. Amino acids: CASSQDPLGRGTYNEQFF.